The T cell receptor (beta chain) described here comes from a study of identical twins. In its sample, this clonotype was seen many times. No antigen is known for it. From germline, CDR1 is DFQATT and CDR2 SNEGSKA (reference sequence). The V end lost 5 bases, the J end lost 3 bases, and 9 bases lay between the germline ends. The CDR3 contains 12 residues. General study points: Alpha sequences out of frame and shared by twins had excess low generation probability. The more abundant beta clonotypes in cord blood had fewer insertions, and memory repertoires did not show this.

TCRdb itself ran the 5' RACE reads through MiXCR, one entry per CDR3 protein. This sample yields fewer than 250,000 distinct CDR3 sequences, of which roughly 7.5% are seen a single time; approximately 5.4% belongs to the top ten. The data also belong to a second study, concerning yellow fever vaccine responses in identical twins.

Sequencing was done on a sample of CD8+ T cells sorted from blood. The V call is TRBV20-1, the J call TRBJ2-3, with D unclear. The receptor's source is a woman under 30 in good health. The CDR3 DNA reads TGCAGTGCTCCGCTAGTGACAGATACGCAGTATTTT. Its translation is CSAPLVTDTQYF.